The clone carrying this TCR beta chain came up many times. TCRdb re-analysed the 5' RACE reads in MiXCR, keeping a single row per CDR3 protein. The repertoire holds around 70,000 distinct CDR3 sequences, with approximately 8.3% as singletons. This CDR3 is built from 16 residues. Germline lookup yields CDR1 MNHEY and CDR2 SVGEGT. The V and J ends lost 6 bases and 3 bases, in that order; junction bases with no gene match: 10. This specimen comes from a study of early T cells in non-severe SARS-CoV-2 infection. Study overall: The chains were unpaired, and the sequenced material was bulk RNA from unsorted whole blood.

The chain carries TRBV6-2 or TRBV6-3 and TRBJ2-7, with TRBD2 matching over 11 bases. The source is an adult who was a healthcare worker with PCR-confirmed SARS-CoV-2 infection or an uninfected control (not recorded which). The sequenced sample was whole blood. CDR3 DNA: TGTGCCAGCAGCTCACACCTAGCGGGAGGCGTCTACGAGCAGTACTTC. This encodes CASSSHLAGGVYEQYF.